Sequencing of this T cell receptor beta chain was carried out in a study of TIL therapy for anti-PD-1-resistant metastatic lung cancer. Study-wide findings and caveats: TIL clonotype persistence in blood showed no apparent association with response.

Sequencing used immunoSEQ v3. TCRdb's table, derived via immunoSEQ multiplex PCR, lists solely in-frame clones and lacks some. This table has just under 60,000 clones, roughly 69% appearing once. Time point here: pre-treatment sample, taken before nivolumab and TIL therapy. On this clone: Its target is not known.

This TCR came from a person aged 25-85 years with non-small cell lung cancer. Here the sequenced sample was blood, taken at baseline.

CDR3 sequence: CASSSNRAAKNIQYF. Written as DNA, the CDR3 is TGTGCCAGCAGCTCGAACAGGGCGGCCAAAAACATTCAGTACTTC. The rearrangement joins TRBV7-2 to TRBJ2-4; D might be TRBD1 (6 bases). This CDR3 contains 15 residues. Per the germline V gene, CDR1 is SGHTA and CDR2 is FQGNSA. Trimming removed 4 bases from V and 1 base from J, with 11 bases in between.